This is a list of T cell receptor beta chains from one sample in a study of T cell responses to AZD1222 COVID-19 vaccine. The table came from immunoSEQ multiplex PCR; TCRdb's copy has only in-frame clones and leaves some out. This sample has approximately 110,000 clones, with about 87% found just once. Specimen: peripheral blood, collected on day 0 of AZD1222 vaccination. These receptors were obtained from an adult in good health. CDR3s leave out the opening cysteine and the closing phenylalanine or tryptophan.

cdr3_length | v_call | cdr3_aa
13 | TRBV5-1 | ASSADRASGNTIY
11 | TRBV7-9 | ASNRDSNTEAF
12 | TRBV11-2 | ASSLRQGGNTIY
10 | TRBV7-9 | ASSHTQETQY
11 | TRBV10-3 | AISDAVNTEAF
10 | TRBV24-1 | ATSDAWDEQF
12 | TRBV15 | ATSRDPPRDTQY
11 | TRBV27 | ASSFSSQETQY
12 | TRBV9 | ASAGSVPYYGYT
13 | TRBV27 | ASSFLAGVADTQY
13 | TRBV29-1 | SVAPARGHTGELF
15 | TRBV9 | ASSVGRGRGLADTQY
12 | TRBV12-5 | ASGTTEGRQPQH
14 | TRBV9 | ASSVDHGSSGNTIY
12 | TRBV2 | ASSRTSGSYEQY
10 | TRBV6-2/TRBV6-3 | ASSADYEKLF
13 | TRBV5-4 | ASSWLGTGGFGYT
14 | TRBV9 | ASSANLGWNNQPQH
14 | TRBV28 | ASSLPRQALNYGYT